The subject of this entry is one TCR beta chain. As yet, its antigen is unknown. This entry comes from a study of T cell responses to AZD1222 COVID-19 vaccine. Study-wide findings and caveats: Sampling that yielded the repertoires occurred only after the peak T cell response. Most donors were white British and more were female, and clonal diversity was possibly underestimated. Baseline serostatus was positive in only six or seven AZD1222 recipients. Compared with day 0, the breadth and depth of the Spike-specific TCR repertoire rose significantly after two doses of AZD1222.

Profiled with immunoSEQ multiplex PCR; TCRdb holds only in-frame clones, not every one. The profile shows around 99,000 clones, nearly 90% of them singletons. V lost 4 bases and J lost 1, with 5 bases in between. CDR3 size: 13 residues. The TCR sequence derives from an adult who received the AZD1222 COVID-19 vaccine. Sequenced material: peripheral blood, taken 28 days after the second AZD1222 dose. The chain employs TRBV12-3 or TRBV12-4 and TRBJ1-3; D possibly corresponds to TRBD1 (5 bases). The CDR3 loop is CASSWTSGNTIYF. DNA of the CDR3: TGTGCCAGCAGTTGGACATCTGGAAACACCATATATTTT.